This T cell receptor (beta chain) was captured in a study of shared clonotypes between healthy human individuals. Overall study results and limits: There were few donors, and this limited the genetic and exposure-history diversity represented. Generally, estimated richness proved larger in naive subsets than it did in memory subsets.

As regards this clone: What it binds is not known.

Execution of the assay was at deep level. The data were produced by immunoSEQ multiplex PCR, yet TCRdb's version contains in-frame clones alone and is incomplete. The table has fewer than 1.4 million clones, approximately 78% seen once. This TCR was recovered from a man between 18 and 29 years old in good health. Some clones in this sample may be carry-over from other donors' samples. Source material: memory CD4+ T cells from PBMCs. As to subset: CD45RA-negative fraction.

The CDR3 loop is CASSSLDLPAAFF. The CDR3 DNA is TGTGCCAGCTCATCCCTGGACCTTCCAGCAGCTTTCTTT. The V call is TRBV18, the J call TRBJ1-1; no definite D call. The CDR3 has 13 amino acids. The germline gives CDR1 KGHSH, CDR2 LQKENI. V gave up 5 bases and J gave up 10 bases, with 17 bases separating them. Full variable domain (missing parts from reference TRBV18 and TRBJ1-1): NAGVMQNPRHLVRRRGQEARLRCSPMKGHSHVYWYRQLPEEGLKFMVYLQKENIIDESGMPKERFSAEFPKEGPSILRIQQVVRGDSAAYFCASSSLDLPAAFFGQGTRLTVV.